This is a list of T cell receptor beta chains from one sample in a study of blood T cell repertoires in COVID-19. The assay was immunoSEQ multiplex PCR, and TCRdb's table has in-frame clones only and misses some. The sample yields more than 450,000 clones, 87% seen once. What was sequenced was PBMCs or T cells enriched from blood (not recorded which). Source of these receptors: a woman aged 18-29 years who had recovered from COVID-19. CDR3s include the opening cysteine and the closing phenylalanine or tryptophan. A D gene is named only where the DNA matches it firmly. Rows give clone size only sometimes, using once, few, many, or a class for an expanded clone.

d_call: TRBD2
v_call: TRBV18
j_call: TRBJ2-3
clone_size: -
cdr3_nt: TGTGCCAGCTCGCTGACTAGCGGGGGAGTCACAGATACGCAGTATTTT
cdr3_aa: CASSLTSGGVTDTQYF

d_call: -
v_call: TRBV13
j_call: TRBJ2-3
clone_size: -
cdr3_nt: TGTGCCAGCAGCCCCGGGACTGCGACAGATACGCAGTATTTT
cdr3_aa: CASSPGTATDTQYF

d_call: -
v_call: TRBV4-1
j_call: TRBJ2-2
clone_size: -
cdr3_nt: TGCGCCAGCAGCCAAACCACCAGGGAAACCGGGGAGCTGTTTTTT
cdr3_aa: CASSQTTRETGELFF

d_call: -
v_call: TRBV24-1
j_call: TRBJ2-2
clone_size: -
cdr3_nt: TGTGCCACCAGTGACCTTGCCGGGGAGCTGTTTTTT
cdr3_aa: CATSDLAGELFF

d_call: -
v_call: TRBV20-1
j_call: TRBJ1-6
clone_size: -
cdr3_nt: TGCAGTGCTAGTTTGGCGGGAAATTCACCCCTCCACTTT
cdr3_aa: CSASLAGNSPLHF

d_call: -
v_call: TRBV6-5
j_call: TRBJ2-3
clone_size: once
cdr3_nt: TGTGCCAGCTCTCTAGCGGATACGCAGTATTTT
cdr3_aa: CASSLADTQYF

d_call: -
v_call: TRBV5-1
j_call: TRBJ1-6
clone_size: -
cdr3_nt: TGCGCCAGCAGCGTACCAGGGGAGAATTCACCCCTCCACTTT
cdr3_aa: CASSVPGENSPLHF

d_call: TRBD2
v_call: TRBV18
j_call: TRBJ2-5
clone_size: -
cdr3_nt: TGTGCCAGCTACCACCCACCCGGACTAGCGGGGACCCAGTACTTC
cdr3_aa: CASYHPPGLAGTQYF

d_call: -
v_call: TRBV10-3
j_call: TRBJ1-1
clone_size: once
cdr3_nt: TGTGCCATCAGTGATGGCCAGGGTGACACTGAAGCTTTCTTT
cdr3_aa: CAISDGQGDTEAFF

d_call: -
v_call: TRBV3-1/TRBV3-2
j_call: TRBJ1-5
clone_size: -
cdr3_nt: TGTGCCAGCAGCCAGGGGGGTGGACACGGCAATCAGCCCCAGCATTTT
cdr3_aa: CASSQGGGHGNQPQHF

d_call: TRBD1
v_call: TRBV10-2
j_call: TRBJ1-1
clone_size: once
cdr3_nt: TGCGCCAGCCGGGGGACAGGGTCCCTGAACACTGAAGCTTTCTTT
cdr3_aa: CASRGTGSLNTEAFF

d_call: -
v_call: TRBV2
j_call: TRBJ2-3
clone_size: -
cdr3_nt: TGTGCCAGCAGTAAAGATTACACAGATACGCAGTATTTT
cdr3_aa: CASSKDYTDTQYF

d_call: TRBD1
v_call: TRBV2
j_call: TRBJ2-2
clone_size: -
cdr3_nt: TGTGCCAGCACTAGAACAGGGACAGGTGACACCGGGGAGCTGTTTTTT
cdr3_aa: CASTRTGTGDTGELFF

d_call: TRBD1
v_call: TRBV9
j_call: TRBJ2-7
clone_size: few
cdr3_nt: TGTGCCAGCAGCGCTGACAGGGGTACTCCCTACGAGCAGTACTTC
cdr3_aa: CASSADRGTPYEQYF

d_call: -
v_call: TRBV4-2
j_call: TRBJ1-5
clone_size: -
cdr3_nt: TGTGCCAGCAGCCAAGATTGGCCAGTTTACAATCAGCCCCAGCATTTT
cdr3_aa: CASSQDWPVYNQPQHF

d_call: -
v_call: TRBV6-1
j_call: TRBJ1-3
clone_size: few
cdr3_nt: TGTGCCAGCAGTGAAGGATACAGGGTCAGCTCTGGAAACACCATATATTTT
cdr3_aa: CASSEGYRVSSGNTIYF

d_call: -
v_call: TRBV28
j_call: TRBJ2-6
clone_size: -
cdr3_nt: TGTGCCAGCAGTCCGCGGATCAGGGGAATCCTGACTGGGGCCAACGTCCTGACTTTC
cdr3_aa: CASSPRIRGILTGANVLTF

d_call: TRBD2
v_call: TRBV7-6
j_call: TRBJ2-3
clone_size: -
cdr3_nt: TGTGCCAGCAGCTTAGTAGGCGGGGGGGAAACGCAGTATTTT
cdr3_aa: CASSLVGGGETQYF

d_call: TRBD2
v_call: TRBV7-2
j_call: TRBJ2-7
clone_size: -
cdr3_nt: TGTGCCAGCAGCTTACGGACTAGCGGGACGAGCTCCTACGAGCAGTACTTC
cdr3_aa: CASSLRTSGTSSYEQYF

d_call: -
v_call: TRBV6-5
j_call: TRBJ2-2
clone_size: -
cdr3_nt: TGTGCCAGCAGTTACTCTCAGGCTTCCTACGCCGGGGAGCTGTTTTTT
cdr3_aa: CASSYSQASYAGELFF

d_call: -
v_call: TRBV11-2
j_call: TRBJ2-7
clone_size: -
cdr3_nt: TGTGCCAGCAGTCTAACAGGGACCCAATGGAGGGAGCAGTACTTC
cdr3_aa: CASSLTGTQWREQYF

d_call: TRBD2
v_call: TRBV7-8
j_call: TRBJ2-3
clone_size: -
cdr3_nt: TGTGCCAGCAGCCCGAGCGGGGGGCCTAAAACAGATACGCAGTATTTT
cdr3_aa: CASSPSGGPKTDTQYF

d_call: TRBD2
v_call: TRBV27
j_call: TRBJ2-1
clone_size: -
cdr3_nt: TGTGCCAGCAGTTGGAACGGGGGGGCCGGTAGTGAGCAGTTCTTC
cdr3_aa: CASSWNGGAGSEQFF

d_call: -
v_call: TRBV7-2
j_call: TRBJ1-2
clone_size: -
cdr3_nt: TGTGCCAGCAGCTTAGACAGGGAGGGAAGTCTGAATGGCTACACCTTC
cdr3_aa: CASSLDREGSLNGYTF

d_call: TRBD2
v_call: TRBV10-3
j_call: TRBJ2-1
clone_size: -
cdr3_nt: TGTGCCATCAGTGCTCGGGGAGGGGCAGACTACAATGAGCAGTTCTTC
cdr3_aa: CAISARGGADYNEQFF

d_call: -
v_call: TRBV7-9
j_call: TRBJ1-1
clone_size: -
cdr3_nt: TGTGCCAGCAGCCTGACTCAAGCGAACACTGAAGCTTTCTTT
cdr3_aa: CASSLTQANTEAFF

d_call: TRBD1
v_call: TRBV5-1
j_call: TRBJ2-7
clone_size: few
cdr3_nt: TGCGCCAGCAGCTACGGGACAGCGAATGGGTACGAGCAGTACTTC
cdr3_aa: CASSYGTANGYEQYF

d_call: TRBD2
v_call: TRBV10-3
j_call: TRBJ2-1
clone_size: -
cdr3_nt: TGTGCCATCAGGACTAGCGGGGGCTACAATGAGCAGTTCTTC
cdr3_aa: CAIRTSGGYNEQFF

d_call: -
v_call: TRBV3-1/TRBV3-2
j_call: TRBJ2-2
clone_size: -
cdr3_nt: TGTGCCAGCAGCCAAGGACGGGGGGCTTTCACCGGGGAGCTGTTTTTT
cdr3_aa: CASSQGRGAFTGELFF

d_call: -
v_call: TRBV3-1/TRBV3-2
j_call: TRBJ2-3
clone_size: -
cdr3_nt: TGTGCCAGCAGCCATGAGGGAATTAGCACAGATACGCAGTATTTT
cdr3_aa: CASSHEGISTDTQYF

d_call: TRBD1
v_call: TRBV27
j_call: TRBJ2-7
clone_size: -
cdr3_nt: TGTGCCAGCAGTCGGGACAGCCTAATGTACTCCTACGAGCAGTACTTC
cdr3_aa: CASSRDSLMYSYEQYF

d_call: TRBD1
v_call: TRBV28
j_call: TRBJ2-5
clone_size: once
cdr3_nt: TGTGCCAGCAGCATCCCTGGACAGGGGGCGCGGGAGACCCAGTACTTC
cdr3_aa: CASSIPGQGARETQYF

d_call: -
v_call: TRBV5-6
j_call: TRBJ2-7
clone_size: -
cdr3_nt: TGTGCCAGCAGCTTGGTGGGACACCCCTACGAGCAGTACTTC
cdr3_aa: CASSLVGHPYEQYF

d_call: TRBD1
v_call: TRBV2
j_call: TRBJ1-4
clone_size: -
cdr3_nt: TGTGCCAGAGGTGACAGGGGACAAGAAAAACTGTTTTTT
cdr3_aa: CARGDRGQEKLFF

d_call: -
v_call: TRBV27
j_call: TRBJ1-5
clone_size: -
cdr3_nt: TGTGCCAGCAGTTTAATGGGGGCGGATAATCAGCCCCAGCATTTT
cdr3_aa: CASSLMGADNQPQHF

d_call: -
v_call: TRBV28
j_call: TRBJ2-7
clone_size: -
cdr3_nt: TGTGCCAGCAGTTTAAGTAGTGTTTTCTACGAGCAGTACTTC
cdr3_aa: CASSLSSVFYEQYF

d_call: TRBD1
v_call: TRBV28
j_call: TRBJ1-3
clone_size: -
cdr3_nt: TGTGCCAGCAGTTGGGGGACAGGGGGCTCTGGAAACACCATATATTTT
cdr3_aa: CASSWGTGGSGNTIYF

d_call: -
v_call: TRBV7-8
j_call: TRBJ2-2
clone_size: -
cdr3_nt: TGTGCCAGCAGCCAATCCGGGAGAAACACCGGGGAGCTGTTTTTT
cdr3_aa: CASSQSGRNTGELFF

d_call: TRBD1
v_call: TRBV9
j_call: TRBJ1-4
clone_size: once
cdr3_nt: TGTGCCAGCAGCGTAGCAGGGGGAGGTGAAAAACTGTTTTTT
cdr3_aa: CASSVAGGGEKLFF

d_call: TRBD1
v_call: TRBV5-1
j_call: TRBJ1-1
clone_size: -
cdr3_nt: TGCGCCAGCAGCTACTCGGGACAGGTGAACACTGAAGCTTTCTTT
cdr3_aa: CASSYSGQVNTEAFF

d_call: -
v_call: TRBV16
j_call: TRBJ1-1
clone_size: -
cdr3_nt: TGTGCCAGCAGCCAGATGGGGGCAGACACTGAAGCTTTCTTT
cdr3_aa: CASSQMGADTEAFF

d_call: TRBD2
v_call: TRBV11-3
j_call: TRBJ2-1
clone_size: -
cdr3_nt: TGTGCCAGCAGCTTAGGCGGGGGGGCCCCTGAGCAGTTCTTC
cdr3_aa: CASSLGGGAPEQFF

d_call: -
v_call: TRBV11-3
j_call: TRBJ2-7
clone_size: -
cdr3_nt: TGTGCCAGCAGCGTAACAGGAGATTCCTACGAGCAGTACTTC
cdr3_aa: CASSVTGDSYEQYF

d_call: TRBD2
v_call: TRBV5-1
j_call: TRBJ2-1
clone_size: -
cdr3_nt: TGCGCCAGCAGCCCCGGTGATGGACTAGCGGGGATCTACAATGAGCAGTTCTTC
cdr3_aa: CASSPGDGLAGIYNEQFF

d_call: TRBD1
v_call: TRBV5-5
j_call: TRBJ1-5
clone_size: -
cdr3_nt: TGTGCCAGCAGCTCCTACTCGGGACAGGGTGTTCAGCCCCAGCATTTT
cdr3_aa: CASSSYSGQGVQPQHF

d_call: TRBD1
v_call: TRBV29-1
j_call: TRBJ2-5
clone_size: -
cdr3_nt: TGCAGCGTTGAAGGAGGGGGACAGGAACAACAAGAGACCCAGTACTTC
cdr3_aa: CSVEGGGQEQQETQYF

d_call: -
v_call: TRBV29-1
j_call: TRBJ2-3
clone_size: -
cdr3_nt: TGCAGCGTTCCAGGGGCCCGCACAGATACGCAGTATTTT
cdr3_aa: CSVPGARTDTQYF

d_call: -
v_call: TRBV6-5
j_call: TRBJ2-7
clone_size: -
cdr3_nt: TGTGCCAGCAGTTACTCTAGAACAGGGCACTCCTACGAGCAGTACTTC
cdr3_aa: CASSYSRTGHSYEQYF